Listed here are 17 T cell receptor beta chains from one sample, sequenced in a study of T cell responses to AZD1222 COVID-19 vaccine. This table comes from immunoSEQ multiplex PCR, and its TCRdb copy is limited to in-frame clones, with some not included. Of about 150,000 clones in the sample, around nine tenths are singletons; the top ten hold roughly 7%. The specimen comprised peripheral blood, sampled after recovery from COVID-19. These receptors were collected from an adult who had recovered from COVID-19.

The V call is TRBV7-2, the J call TRBJ2-7; tentatively, D is TRBD2 (6 bases). Germline CDR1 SGHTA, CDR2 FQGNSA. The CDR3 sequence is 11 residues long. V shed 8 bases and J shed 6 bases, with 11 bases lying between them. The CDR3 protein is CASSHGGEQYF. The CDR3, as DNA: TGTGCCAGCTCACACGGGGGCGAGCAGTACTTC.

This clone has just one count. The rearrangement links TRBV7-9 to TRBJ1-2, with TRBD1 as a possible D gene (6 bases). The CDR3 contains 16 residues. Germline V lookup: CDR1 SEHNR, CDR2 FQNEAQ (reference sequence). Trimming cost V 1 base and J 5 bases, with 17 bases left between them. The CDR3 nucleotides are TGTGCCAGCAGCTTAGTTTCAGGAGGGGGGCCTTATGGCTACACCTTC. Translating it yields CASSLVSGGGPYGYTF.

This rearrangement joins TRBV7-9 to TRBJ1-2; D is unresolved. V lost 5 bases and J lost 6, with 10 bases in between. Germline CDR1 and CDR2: SEHNR and FQNEAQ (reference sequence). The CDR3 is made up of 12 amino acids. CDR3 DNA sequence: TGTGCCAGCAGCCTCGACCCCAATGGCTACACCTTC. Its translation is CASSLDPNGYTF.

The V gene is TRBV14, the J gene TRBJ1-6, with D unresolved. Germline CDR1 reads SGHDN; CDR2 reads FVKESK. The CDR3 is made up of 15 amino acids. V gave up 4 bases and J gave up 10 bases, with 17 bases separating them. DNA of the CDR3: TGTGCCAGCAGCCCGTCACCAGTGATTAGATCACCCCTCCACTTT. As protein: CASSPSPVIRSPLHF.

The chain links TRBV10-3 to TRBJ2-1, with a weak D call TRBD1 (6 bases). Deletions cut 8 bases from V and 3 bases from J, with 8 bases between. Germline-derived CDR1 and CDR2 are ENHRY and SYGVKD. The CDR3 extends over 12 amino acids. The CDR3, as DNA: TGTGCCATCGGGGACATCTACAATGAGCAGTTCTTC. Translation: CAIGDIYNEQFF.

The rearrangement links TRBV19 to TRBJ2-1; the match to TRBD2 covers 14 bases. CDR3 length equals 17 residues. The V segment lost 3 bases and the J segment 4 bases; nucleotides outside the gene matches: 5. CDR1 is LNHDA and CDR2 is SQIVND in the germline V gene (reference sequence). CDR3 protein: CASSIGTSGGIYNEQFF. In DNA, the CDR3 is TGTGCCAGTAGTATCGGGACTAGCGGGGGAATTTACAATGAGCAGTTCTTC.

This CDR3 reads CASSRGLAGGSDTQYF. In DNA form, the CDR3 reads TGTGCCAGCAGCCGGGGACTAGCGGGAGGTTCAGATACGCAGTATTTT. V is TRBV28 and J is TRBJ2-3; 15 nucleotides agree with TRBD2. The V gene's germline CDR1 is MDHEN and CDR2 SYDVKM. After removal of 6 bases from V and 4 bases from J, the junction contained 5 bases not matched to a gene. The CDR3 consists of 16 residues. The variable domain in full, with the rest retrieved from reference TRBV28 and TRBJ2-3, is DVKVTQSSRYLVKRTGEKVFLECVQDMDHENMFWYRQDPGLGLRLIYFSYDVKMKEKGDIPEGYSVSREKKERFSLILESASTNQTSMYLCASSRGLAGGSDTQYFGPGTRLTVL.

The rearrangement joins TRBV6-2 or TRBV6-3 to TRBJ1-1, with 7 bases matching TRBD1. CDR3 length: 15 amino acids. V trimming: 4 bases; J trimming: 0 bases; junction bases outside the gene matches: 5. CDR1 and CDR2 from the germline V gene are MNHEY and SVGEGT. The CDR3 nucleotides are TGTGCCAGCAGTTCAGACAGGGTTTTGAACACTGAAGCTTTCTTT. Translating gives CASSSDRVLNTEAFF.

The V call is TRBV6-2 or TRBV6-3, the J call TRBJ1-1; D unresolved. The ends were cut back, 4 bases at V and 11 bases at J, with 11 bases in the middle. The length of the CDR3 is 11 residues. Germline V CDR1 and CDR2: MNHEY, SVGEGT. The CDR3 coding sequence is TGTGCCAGCAGTTTTGATTTACTGGCTTTCTTT. This encodes CASSFDLLAFF.

The CDR3 sequence: CASNLLGGNYGYTF. The CDR3 bases are TGTGCCAGCAACTTACTGGGGGGTAACTATGGCTACACCTTC. The chain links TRBV28 to TRBJ1-2, with a tentative D call TRBD1 (5 bases). The CDR3 contains 14 residues. Germline loops: CDR1 MDHEN, CDR2 SYDVKM. Trimming shortened V by 7 bases and J by 1 base, and 13 bases separated the two germline ends.

The chain carries TRBV15 and TRBJ2-2; 7 nucleotides match TRBD1. CDR1 is LNHNV and CDR2 is YYDKDF in the germline V gene (reference sequence). The CDR3 runs to 16 residues. J lost 6 bases, V lost 5 bases, and 12 bases had no gene match. The CDR3 bases are TGTGCCACCAGCCCGACAGGGTGGAATAAAGCCGGGGAGCTGTTTTTT. Protein sequence: CATSPTGWNKAGELFF.

The chain employs TRBV28 and TRBJ2-6, with D perhaps TRBD2 (5 bases). The germline gives CDR1 MDHEN, CDR2 SYDVKM. This CDR3 contains 16 residues. V was clipped by 2 bases and J by 0 bases, with 8 bases between them. CDR3 nucleotide sequence: TGTGCCAGCAGTTTAAGCGGTCTCTCTGGGGCCAACGTCCTGACTTTC. This encodes CASSLSGLSGANVLTF. Using reference TRBV28 and TRBJ2-6 for the parts outside the CDR3, the full variable domain is DVKVTQSSRYLVKRTGEKVFLECVQDMDHENMFWYRQDPGLGLRLIYFSYDVKMKEKGDIPEGYSVSREKKERFSLILESASTNQTSMYLCASSLSGLSGANVLTFGAGSRLTVL.

The V and J genes are TRBV2 and TRBJ1-1; D uncertain. The germline V gene has CDR1 SNHLY and CDR2 FYNNEI. CDR3 length: 13 amino acids. Between the trimmed V and J ends, which lost 1 base and 7 bases, there was a span of 10 bases. CDR3 sequence (DNA): TGTGCCAGCAGTGAAGAGGTAGTGGATGAAGCTTTCTTT. Amino acids: CASSEEVVDEAFF. Full variable domain (rest looked up from reference TRBV2 and TRBJ1-1): EPEVTQTPSHQVTQMGQEVILRCVPISNHLYFYWYRQILGQKVEFLVSFYNNEISEKSEIFDDQFSVERPDGSNFTLKIRSTKLEDSAMYFCASSEEVVDEAFFGQGTRLTVV.

The V gene is TRBV7-9, the J gene TRBJ1-2; D perhaps matches TRBD1 (6 bases). Germline V gene lookup returns CDR1 SEHNR and CDR2 FQNEAQ (reference sequence). The V gene lost 0 bases and the J gene lost 6 bases, with 20 bases spanning the gap. The CDR3 length is 17 residues. CDR3 residues: CASSLALDRLTAHGYTF. The CDR3 nucleotides read TGTGCCAGCAGCTTAGCACTAGACAGGCTCACCGCCCATGGCTACACCTTC.

The V and J genes are TRBV27 and TRBJ2-7; D might be TRBD1 (5 bases). The CDR3 extends over 13 amino acids. With 5 bases removed from V and 7 bases from J, the gap between germline ends came to 15 bases. Germline V lookup: CDR1 MNHEY, CDR2 SMNVEV (reference sequence). The CDR3 here is CASSVVHSGEQYF. CDR3 DNA: TGTGCCAGCAGTGTGGTTCACTCAGGGGAGCAGTACTTC.

The V and J genes are TRBV4-2 and TRBJ1-2, with D possibly matching TRBD1 (6 bases). V was clipped by 3 bases and J by 3 bases, with 11 bases between them. Looked up from germline, CDR1 is LGHNA and CDR2 is YNFKEQ. This CDR3 region has 14 residues. CDR3 DNA sequence: TGTGCCAGCAGCCAGGCAGGGGAAGACTATGGCTACACCTTC. Its protein product is CASSQAGEDYGYTF.

The chain recombines TRBV6-6 with TRBJ2-7; the D call may be TRBD1 or TRBD2 (7 bases each). The V end lost 2 bases, the J end lost 6 bases, and 14 bases lay between the germline ends. CDR3 length equals 14 residues. Germline CDR1 reads MNHNY; CDR2 reads SVGAGI (reference sequence). The CDR3 DNA reads TGTGCCAGCAGTTACCAGGGGGAGGGGCGCGAGCAGTACTTC. This codes for CASSYQGEGREQYF.